Below, 9 T cell receptor beta chains from the same sample are listed, as sequenced in a study of blood T cell repertoires in COVID-19. TCRdb's copy holds only in-frame clones and misses some; the assay was immunoSEQ multiplex PCR. Counted here are approximately 330,000 clones, around nine tenths occurring once; the ten biggest clones make up about 3.9%. Material for sequencing was peripheral blood. The receptors were gathered from a woman aged 45-59 years with active or convalescent COVID-19.

This chain links TRBV7-2 with TRBJ2-3; 12 bases are shared with TRBD2. The CDR3 consists of 17 residues. V shed 3 bases, J shed 0 bases, and the junction held 4 bases outside the gene matches. Germline values: CDR1 SGHTA, CDR2 FQGNSA. The CDR3 nucleotides are TGTGCCAGCAGCTTTAGGGGGACTAGCGGGAGCACAGATACGCAGTATTTT. Translation: CASSFRGTSGSTDTQYF. Full variable domain (missing parts from reference TRBV7-2 and TRBJ2-3): GAGVSQSPSNKVTEKGKDVELRCDPISGHTALYWYRQSLGQGLEFLIYFQGNSAPDKSGLPSDRFSAERTGGSVSTLTIQRTQQEDSAVYLCASSFRGTSGSTDTQYFGPGTRLTVL.

This chain links TRBV27 with TRBJ1-2; D is perhaps TRBD1 (5 bases). Germline V gene data show CDR1 as MNHEY and CDR2 as SMNVEV (reference sequence). The CDR3 runs to 13 residues. Trimming took 1 base from V and 8 from J, leaving 11 bases between them. CDR3 nucleotide sequence: TGTGCCAGCAGTTTATGGGGACTGGGAGGCTACACCTTC. Protein sequence: CASSLWGLGGYTF.

The genes are TRBV28 and TRBJ2-1, with D perhaps matching TRBD1 (5 bases). Germline V CDR1 and CDR2: MDHEN, SYDVKM. V was shortened by 6 bases and J by 4 bases, with 10 bases between the two germline ends. The CDR3 runs 13 residues. The CDR3 sequence: CASSRQFYNEQFF. CDR3 sequence (DNA): TGTGCCAGCAGCCGACAGTTTTACAATGAGCAGTTCTTC.

The chain is built from TRBV2 and TRBJ2-5; TRBD2 aligns across 8 bases. After removal of 6 bases from V and 1 base from J, the junction contained 7 bases not matched to a gene. CDR3 length: 15 amino acids. In germline, CDR1 is SNHLY, CDR2 FYNNEI. CDR3 nucleotides: TGTGCCAGCAGGCTAGCGGGTGTCCCCCAAGAGACCCAGTACTTC. Protein sequence: CASRLAGVPQETQYF.

Only one count was recorded for this clone. The chain employs TRBV15 and TRBJ2-6; TRBD1 matches 7 bases. V lost 3 bases, J lost 1 base, and 9 bases stayed unmatched. The CDR3 runs 18 residues. In germline, CDR1 is LNHNV, CDR2 YYDKDF (reference sequence). CDR3 coding DNA: TGTGCCACCAGCAGTGGACGGGACAGCATATCTGGGGCCAACGTCCTGACTTTC. Encoded protein: CATSSGRDSISGANVLTF.

This chain links TRBV2 with TRBJ1-5; a weak D match, TRBD1 (5 bases). V was shortened by 1 base and J by 7 bases, with 14 bases between the two germline ends. The CDR3 is 15 residues long. Germline V gene lookup returns CDR1 SNHLY and CDR2 FYNNEI. CDR3 amino acids: CASSEGQGGKQPQHF. As DNA, the CDR3 is TGTGCCAGCAGTGAAGGGCAGGGCGGGAAGCAGCCCCAGCATTTT. Based on the CDR3 plus reference TRBV2 and TRBJ1-5, the full variable domain is EPEVTQTPSHQVTQMGQEVILRCVPISNHLYFYWYRQILGQKVEFLVSFYNNEISEKSEIFDDQFSVERPDGSNFTLKIRSTKLEDSAMYFCASSEGQGGKQPQHFGDGTRLSIL.

This rearrangement joins TRBV7-8 to TRBJ2-7; D gene uncertain. CDR1 is SGHVS, CDR2 FQNEAQ, per germline. This CDR3 contains 12 residues. The V end lost 5 bases, the J end lost 2 bases, and 7 bases lay between the germline ends. Here the CDR3 DNA reads TGTGCCAGCAGCCACAACCCCTACGAGCAGTACTTC. Its translation is CASSHNPYEQYF.

In DNA form, the CDR3 reads TGTGCCAGCAGCTTAATAGTTAGCCGGAATCTGAACACCGGGGAGCTGTTTTTT. It codes for CASSLIVSRNLNTGELFF. The V call is TRBV11-2, the J call TRBJ2-2; D ambiguous. Deletions cut 2 bases from V and 1 base from J, with 17 bases between. Germline V gene data show CDR1 as SGHAT and CDR2 as FQNNGV. CDR3 length: 18 residues.

This clone appeared a single time. The chain couples TRBV6-5 to TRBJ2-1, with 9 bases identical to TRBD1. Per the germline V gene, CDR1 is MNHEY and CDR2 is SVGAGI. This CDR3 is 13 amino acids long. Trimming at V came to 5 bases and at J to 7 bases, leaving 3 bases not matched to a gene. The CDR3 protein is CASSSDRGNEQFF. CDR3 coding DNA: TGTGCCAGCAGTAGCGACAGGGGGAATGAGCAGTTCTTC.